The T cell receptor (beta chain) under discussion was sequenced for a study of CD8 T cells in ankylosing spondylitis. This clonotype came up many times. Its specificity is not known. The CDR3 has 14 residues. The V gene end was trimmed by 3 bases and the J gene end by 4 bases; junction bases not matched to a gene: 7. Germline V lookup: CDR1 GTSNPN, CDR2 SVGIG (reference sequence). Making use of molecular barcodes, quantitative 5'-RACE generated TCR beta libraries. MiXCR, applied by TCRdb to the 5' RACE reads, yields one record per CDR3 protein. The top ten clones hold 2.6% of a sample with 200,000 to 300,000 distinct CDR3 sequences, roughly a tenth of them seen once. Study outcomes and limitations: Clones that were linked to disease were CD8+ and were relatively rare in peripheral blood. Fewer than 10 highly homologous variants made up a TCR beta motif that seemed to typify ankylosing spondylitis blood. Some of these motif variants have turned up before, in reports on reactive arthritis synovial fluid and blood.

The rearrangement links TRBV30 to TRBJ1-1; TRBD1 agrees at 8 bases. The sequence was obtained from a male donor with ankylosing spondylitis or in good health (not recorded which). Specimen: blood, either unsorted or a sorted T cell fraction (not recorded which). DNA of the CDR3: TGTGCCTGGAGAGCCCCAGGGGGCGGCACTGAAGCTTTCTTT. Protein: CAWRAPGGGTEAFF.